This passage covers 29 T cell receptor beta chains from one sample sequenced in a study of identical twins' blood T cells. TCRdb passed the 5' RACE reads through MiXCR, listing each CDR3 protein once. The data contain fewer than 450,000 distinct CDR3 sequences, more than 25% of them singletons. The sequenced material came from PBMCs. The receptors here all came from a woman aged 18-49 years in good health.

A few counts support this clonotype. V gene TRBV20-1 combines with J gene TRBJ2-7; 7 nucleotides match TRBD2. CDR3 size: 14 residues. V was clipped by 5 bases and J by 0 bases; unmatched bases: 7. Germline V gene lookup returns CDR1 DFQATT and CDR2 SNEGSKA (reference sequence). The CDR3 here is CSASSAGLSYEQYF. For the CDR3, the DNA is TGCAGTGCTTCCTCAGCGGGACTCTCCTACGAGCAGTACTTC.

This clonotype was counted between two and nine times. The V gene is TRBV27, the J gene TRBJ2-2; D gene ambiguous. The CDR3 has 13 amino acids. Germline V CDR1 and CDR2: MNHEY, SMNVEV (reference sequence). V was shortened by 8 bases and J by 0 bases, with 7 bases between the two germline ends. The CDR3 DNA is TGTGCCAGCGCCTATTCGAACACCGGGGAGCTGTTTTTT. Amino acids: CASAYSNTGELFF.

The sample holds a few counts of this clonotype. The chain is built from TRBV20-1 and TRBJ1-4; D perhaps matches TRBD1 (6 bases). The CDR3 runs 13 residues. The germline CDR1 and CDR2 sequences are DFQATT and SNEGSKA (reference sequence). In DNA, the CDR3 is TGCAGCGGTATCGACAGGACATACGAAAAACTGTTTTTT. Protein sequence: CSGIDRTYEKLFF.

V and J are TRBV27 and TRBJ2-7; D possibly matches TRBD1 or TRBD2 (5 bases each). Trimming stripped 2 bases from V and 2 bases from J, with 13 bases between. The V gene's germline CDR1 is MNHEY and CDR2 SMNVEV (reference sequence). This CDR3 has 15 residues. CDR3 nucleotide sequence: TGTGCCAGCAGTTTAACTCAGGGACCTACCTACGAGCAGTACTTC. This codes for CASSLTQGPTYEQYF.

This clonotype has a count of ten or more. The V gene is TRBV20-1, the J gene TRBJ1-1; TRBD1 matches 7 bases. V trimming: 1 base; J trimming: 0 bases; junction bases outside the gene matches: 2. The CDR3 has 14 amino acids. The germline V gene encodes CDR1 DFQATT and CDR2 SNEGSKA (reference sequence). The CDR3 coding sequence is TGCAGTGCTAGAGTAGGGGGCGTGAACACTGAAGCTTTCTTT. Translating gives CSARVGGVNTEAFF.

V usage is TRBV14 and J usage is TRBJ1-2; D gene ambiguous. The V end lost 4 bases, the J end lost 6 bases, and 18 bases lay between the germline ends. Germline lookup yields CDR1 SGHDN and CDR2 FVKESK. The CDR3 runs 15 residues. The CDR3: CASSPLDLSTHGYTF. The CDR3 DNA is TGTGCCAGCAGCCCCCTGGACCTATCAACACATGGCTACACCTTC.

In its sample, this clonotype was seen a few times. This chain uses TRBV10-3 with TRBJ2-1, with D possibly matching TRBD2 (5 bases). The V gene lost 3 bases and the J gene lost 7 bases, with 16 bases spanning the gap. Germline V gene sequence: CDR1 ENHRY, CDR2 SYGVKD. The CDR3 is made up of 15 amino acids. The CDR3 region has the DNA TGTGCCATCAGTGACCCCAGGCCCCCGGGAAATGAGCAGTTCTTC. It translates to CAISDPRPPGNEQFF.

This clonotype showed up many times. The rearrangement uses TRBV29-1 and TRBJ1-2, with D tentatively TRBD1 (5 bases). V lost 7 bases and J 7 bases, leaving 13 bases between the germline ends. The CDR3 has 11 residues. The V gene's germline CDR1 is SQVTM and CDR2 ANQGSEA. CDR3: CSAKAGVGYTF. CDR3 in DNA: TGCAGCGCAAAAGCGGGGGTTGGCTACACCTTC.

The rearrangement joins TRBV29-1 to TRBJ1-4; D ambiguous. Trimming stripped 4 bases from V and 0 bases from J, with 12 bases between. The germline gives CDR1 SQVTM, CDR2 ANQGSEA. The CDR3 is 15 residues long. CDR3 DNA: TGCAGCGTTGGGATGTTTGGGGCAACTAATGAAAAACTGTTTTTT. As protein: CSVGMFGATNEKLFF.

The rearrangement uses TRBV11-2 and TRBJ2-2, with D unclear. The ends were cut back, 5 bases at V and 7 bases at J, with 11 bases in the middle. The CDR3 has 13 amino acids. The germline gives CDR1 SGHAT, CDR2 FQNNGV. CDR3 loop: CASSQDRGGELFF. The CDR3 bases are TGTGCCAGCAGCCAAGACCGAGGCGGGGAGCTGTTTTTT.

The CDR3, as DNA: TGTGCCAGCAGCTTGGGACAGGTCACCGGGACTGAAGCTTTCTTT. Translated: CASSLGQVTGTEAFF. The chain links TRBV11-2 to TRBJ1-1, with TRBD1 matching 8 bases. With 3 bases clipped from V and 5 bases from J, the junction kept 8 bases outside the gene matches. The CDR3 contains 15 residues. Germline V gene lookup returns CDR1 SGHAT and CDR2 FQNNGV.

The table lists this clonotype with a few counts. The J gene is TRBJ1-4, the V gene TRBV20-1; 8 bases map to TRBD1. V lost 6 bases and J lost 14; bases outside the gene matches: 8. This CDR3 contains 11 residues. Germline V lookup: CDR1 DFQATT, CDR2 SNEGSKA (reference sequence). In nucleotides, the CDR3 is TGCAGTGCAAACGACCGGGACAGGCTGTTTTTT. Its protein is CSANDRDRLFF.

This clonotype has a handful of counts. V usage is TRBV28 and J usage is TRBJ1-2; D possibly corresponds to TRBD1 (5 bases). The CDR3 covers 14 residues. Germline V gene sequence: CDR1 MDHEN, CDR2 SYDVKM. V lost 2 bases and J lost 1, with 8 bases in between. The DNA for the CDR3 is TGTGCCAGCAGTTTACGGGGGATTAACTATGGCTACACCTTC. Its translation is CASSLRGINYGYTF.

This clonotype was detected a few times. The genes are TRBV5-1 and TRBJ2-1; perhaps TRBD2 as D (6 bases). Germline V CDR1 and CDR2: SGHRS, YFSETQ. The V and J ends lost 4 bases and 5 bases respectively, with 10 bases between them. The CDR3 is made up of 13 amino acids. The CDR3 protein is CASSTGLDNEQFF. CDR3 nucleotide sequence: TGCGCCAGCAGCACGGGACTCGACAATGAGCAGTTCTTC. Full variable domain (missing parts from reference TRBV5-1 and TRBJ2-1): KAGVTQTPRYLIKTRGQQVTLSCSPISGHRSVSWYQQTPGQGLQFLFEYFSETQRNKGNFPGRFSGRQFSNSRSEMNVSTLELGDSALYLCASSTGLDNEQFFGPGTRLTVL.

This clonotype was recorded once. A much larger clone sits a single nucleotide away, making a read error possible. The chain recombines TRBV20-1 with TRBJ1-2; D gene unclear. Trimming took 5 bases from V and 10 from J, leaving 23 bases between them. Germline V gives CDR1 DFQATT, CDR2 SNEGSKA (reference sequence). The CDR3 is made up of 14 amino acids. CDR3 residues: CSAGATDGASDYTF. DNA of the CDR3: TGCAGTGCTGGAGCCACCGACGGAGCGAGTGACTACACCTTC.

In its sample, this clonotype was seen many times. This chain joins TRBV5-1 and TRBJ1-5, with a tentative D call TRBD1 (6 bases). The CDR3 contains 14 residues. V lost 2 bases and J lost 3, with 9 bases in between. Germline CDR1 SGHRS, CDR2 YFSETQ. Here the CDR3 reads CASSLGQNNQPQHF. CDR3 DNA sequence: TGCGCCAGCAGCTTAGGACAGAACAATCAGCCCCAGCATTTT.

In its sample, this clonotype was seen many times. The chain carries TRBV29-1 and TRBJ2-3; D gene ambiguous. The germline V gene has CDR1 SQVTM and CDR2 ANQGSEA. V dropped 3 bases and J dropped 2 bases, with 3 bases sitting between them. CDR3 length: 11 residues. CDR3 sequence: CSVEDTDTQYF. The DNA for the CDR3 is TGCAGCGTTGAGGACACAGATACGCAGTATTTT.

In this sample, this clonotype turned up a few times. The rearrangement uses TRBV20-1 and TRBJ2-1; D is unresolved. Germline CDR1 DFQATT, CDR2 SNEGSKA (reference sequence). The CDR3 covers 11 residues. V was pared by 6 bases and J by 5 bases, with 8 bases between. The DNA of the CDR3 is TGCAGTGCCCTCTACGACAATGAGCAGTTCTTC. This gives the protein CSALYDNEQFF.

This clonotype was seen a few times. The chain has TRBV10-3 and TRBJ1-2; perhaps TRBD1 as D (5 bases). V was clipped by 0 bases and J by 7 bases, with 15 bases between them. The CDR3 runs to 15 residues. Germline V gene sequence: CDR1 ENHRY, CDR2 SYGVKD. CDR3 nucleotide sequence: TGTGCCATCAGTGAGTCTGCAGGGCCCCGAGGTGGCTACACCTTC. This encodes CAISESAGPRGGYTF.

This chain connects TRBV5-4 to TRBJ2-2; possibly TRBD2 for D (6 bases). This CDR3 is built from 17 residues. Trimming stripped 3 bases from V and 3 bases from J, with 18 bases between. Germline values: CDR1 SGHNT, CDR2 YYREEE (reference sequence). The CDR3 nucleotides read TGTGCCAGCAGCTCCCCTACCGGGAGTGGGTACACCGGGGAGCTGTTTTTT. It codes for CASSSPTGSGYTGELFF.

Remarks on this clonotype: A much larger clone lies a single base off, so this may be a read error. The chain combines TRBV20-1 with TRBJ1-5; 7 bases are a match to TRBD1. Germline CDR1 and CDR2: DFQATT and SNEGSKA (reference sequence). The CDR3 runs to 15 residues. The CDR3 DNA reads TGCAGTGCTAAAGGACAGGCTTTAGGCAATCAGCTCCAGCATTTT. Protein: CSAKGQALGNQLQHF.

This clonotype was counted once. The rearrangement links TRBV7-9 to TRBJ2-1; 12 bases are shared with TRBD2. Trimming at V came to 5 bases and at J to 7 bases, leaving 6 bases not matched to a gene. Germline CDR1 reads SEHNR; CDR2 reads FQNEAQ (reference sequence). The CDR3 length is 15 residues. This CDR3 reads CASSLTSGSENEQFF. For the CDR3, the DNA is TGTGCCAGCAGCCTGACTAGCGGGAGTGAAAATGAGCAGTTCTTC.

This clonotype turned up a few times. CDR3 sequence (DNA): TGTGCCATCAGTGTAGGGGTGCTTCAGCCCCAGCATTTT. Translated, it gives CAISVGVLQPQHF. J is TRBJ1-5 and V is TRBV10-3, with D possibly being TRBD1 (5 bases). The CDR3 has 13 residues. V shed 4 bases and J shed 6 bases, with 10 bases lying between them. The V gene's germline CDR1 is ENHRY and CDR2 SYGVKD.

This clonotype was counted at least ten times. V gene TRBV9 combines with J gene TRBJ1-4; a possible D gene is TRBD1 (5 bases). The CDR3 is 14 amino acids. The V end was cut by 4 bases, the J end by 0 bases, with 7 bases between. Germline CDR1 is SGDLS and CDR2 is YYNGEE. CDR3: CASSTGATNEKLFF. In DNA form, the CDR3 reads TGTGCCAGCAGCACAGGAGCAACTAATGAAAAACTGTTTTTT.

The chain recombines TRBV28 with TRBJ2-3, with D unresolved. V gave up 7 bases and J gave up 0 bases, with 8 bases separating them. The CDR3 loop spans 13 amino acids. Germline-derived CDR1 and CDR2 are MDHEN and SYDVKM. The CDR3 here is CASNEASTDTQYF. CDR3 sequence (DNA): TGTGCCAGCAACGAGGCTAGCACAGATACGCAGTATTTT.

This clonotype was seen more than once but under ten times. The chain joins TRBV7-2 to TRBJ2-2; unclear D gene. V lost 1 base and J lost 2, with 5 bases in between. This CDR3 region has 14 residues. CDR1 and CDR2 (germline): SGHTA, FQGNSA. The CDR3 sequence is CASSLDFNTGELFF. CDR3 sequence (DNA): TGTGCCAGCAGCTTAGACTTCAACACCGGGGAGCTGTTTTTT.

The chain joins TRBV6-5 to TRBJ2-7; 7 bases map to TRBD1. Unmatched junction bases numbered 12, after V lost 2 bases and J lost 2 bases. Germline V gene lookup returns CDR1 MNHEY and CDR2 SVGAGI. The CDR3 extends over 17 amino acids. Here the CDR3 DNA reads TGTGCCAGCAGTTACAGGATGGGGGCAGGGGGAACCTACGAGCAGTACTTC. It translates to CASSYRMGAGGTYEQYF.

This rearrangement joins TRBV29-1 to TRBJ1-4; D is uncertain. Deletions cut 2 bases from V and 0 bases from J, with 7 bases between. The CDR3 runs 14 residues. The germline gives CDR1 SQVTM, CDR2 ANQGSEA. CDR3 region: CSVEIRATNEKLFF. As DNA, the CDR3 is TGCAGCGTTGAAATTAGGGCAACTAATGAAAAACTGTTTTTT.

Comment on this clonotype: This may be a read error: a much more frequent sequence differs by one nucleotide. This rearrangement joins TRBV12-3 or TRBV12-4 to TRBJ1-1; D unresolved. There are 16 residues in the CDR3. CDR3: CASSLKGPSSGTEALF. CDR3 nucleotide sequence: TGTGCCAGCAGTTTAAAGGGCCCCAGCTCGGGCACTGAAGCTTTATTT.